A selection of T cell receptor beta chains follows, all from one sample in a study of cytotoxic CD8 clonotypes in ibrutinib-treated CLL. Profiling relied on immunoSEQ multiplex PCR, and the TCRdb table lists in-frame clones only, not all of them. The sample shows about 76,000 clones, approximately 86% of them seen only once. Material: PBMCs, obtained before ibrutinib treatment. These receptors were obtained from a human donor with chronic lymphocytic leukemia. Both conserved end residues are part of each CDR3. A D gene is named only where the DNA matches it firmly. Size is stated for part of the rows, as once, few or many counts, or as a class when the clone is expanded.

j_gene | v_gene | len | d_gene | abundance | CDR3aa | CDR3nt
TRBJ1-1 | TRBV7-7 | 13 | . | . | CASSLSRSAEAFF | TGTGCCAGCAGCTTGTCGCGATCGGCTGAAGCTTTCTTT
TRBJ2-7 | TRBV4-3 | 17 | TRBD1 | . | CASSQEYIPGGTYEQYF | TGCGCCAGCAGCCAAGAGTATATCCCAGGGGGCACCTACGAGCAGTACTTC
TRBJ2-1 | TRBV29-1 | 14 | TRBD1 | . | CSALGTGGGNEQFF | TGCAGCGCCTTAGGGACAGGGGGAGGGAATGAGCAGTTCTTC
TRBJ1-2 | TRBV11-3 | 15 | . | . | CASSPRTQVNYGYTF | TGTGCCAGCAGCCCGAGGACACAGGTGAACTATGGCTACACCTTC
TRBJ2-7 | TRBV11-2 | 19 | TRBD2 | . | CASSQIGTSGARSSYEQYF | TGTGCCAGCAGCCAGATCGGGACTAGCGGGGCCCGCAGCTCCTACGAGCAGTACTTC
TRBJ1-3 | TRBV28 | 12 | . | . | CASSPRRQPIYF | TGTGCCAGCAGTCCTAGGCGACAACCCATATATTTT
TRBJ2-7 | TRBV7-2 | 13 | . | . | CAIRQAQRHEQYF | TGTGCCATTAGACAGGCCCAGCGGCACGAGCAGTACTTC
TRBJ2-2 | TRBV7-2 | 17 | . | once | CASSLDRGGPNTGELFF | TGTGCCAGCAGCTTAGATCGCGGGGGCCCGAACACCGGGGAGCTGTTTTTT
TRBJ2-7 | TRBV4-1 | 17 | TRBD1 | . | CASRKYSVGQGKTEQYF | TGCGCCAGCAGAAAGTACTCTGTGGGACAGGGTAAAACGGAGCAGTACTTC
TRBJ2-4 | TRBV9 | 15 | TRBD1 | . | CASSTAGTGGNIQYF | TGTGCCAGCAGCACAGCCGGGACAGGAGGAAACATTCAGTACTTC
TRBJ1-2 | TRBV11-2 | 15 | . | once | CASSLAPVVNYGYTF | TGTGCCAGCAGCTTAGCCCCGGTTGTGAACTATGGCTACACCTTC
TRBJ2-7 | TRBV11-3 | 14 | . | . | CASSLGGSQDEQYF | TGTGCCAGCAGCTTGGGAGGTTCACAGGACGAGCAGTACTTC
TRBJ1-1 | TRBV12-5 | 17 | . | few | CASGLVPNRLLNTEAFF | TGTGCTAGTGGTTTGGTACCTAATCGGTTATTGAACACTGAAGCTTTCTTT
TRBJ2-7 | TRBV7-2 | 12 | . | . | CASSLPGYEQYF | TGTGCCAGCAGCTTACCAGGTTACGAGCAGTACTTC
TRBJ1-1 | TRBV30 | 13 | . | . | CAWSLKRGTEAFF | TGTGCCTGGAGTCTAAAGAGGGGGACTGAAGCTTTCTTT
TRBJ2-1 | TRBV10-3 | 17 | . | . | CAISDERPRSSYNEQFF | TGTGCCATCAGTGACGAGAGACCCCGGAGCTCCTACAATGAGCAGTTCTTC
TRBJ2-7 | TRBV27 | 16 | TRBD1 | . | CASSLSGQGRFNEQYF | TGTGCCAGCAGTTTGTCTGGACAGGGTAGGTTTAACGAGCAGTACTTC
TRBJ2-7 | TRBV29-1 | 17 | TRBD1 | . | CSVVWRQGNSQSYEQYF | TGCAGCGTTGTGTGGCGACAGGGTAACTCCCAGTCCTACGAGCAGTACTTC
TRBJ1-4 | TRBV6-1 | 13 | . | few | CASMGVTNEKLFF | TGTGCCAGCATGGGGGTCACTAATGAAAAACTGTTTTTT
TRBJ1-5 | TRBV9 | 21 | TRBD1 | . | CASSVTTGTARVVSGNQPQHF | TGTGCCAGCAGCGTAACGACCGGGACAGCGAGGGTGGTCTCGGGCAATCAGCCCCAGCATTTT
TRBJ1-2 | TRBV27 | 16 | . | . | CASRSPGTQGHYGYTF | TGTGCCAGCAGGAGTCCCGGGACCCAAGGACACTATGGCTACACCTTC
TRBJ1-5 | TRBV15 | 18 | TRBD1 | few | CATSTWTGSQPFTQPQHF | TGTGCCACCAGCACCTGGACAGGGAGCCAGCCCTTCACTCAGCCCCAGCATTTT
TRBJ1-2 | TRBV5-1 | 15 | . | . | CASSLEAGVTYGYTF | TGCGCCAGCAGCTTGGAGGCAGGGGTTACCTATGGCTACACCTTC
TRBJ2-7 | TRBV4-1 | 17 | TRBD1 | . | CASSRDLPGQGEDEQYF | TGCGCCAGCAGCCGGGACCTCCCGGGACAGGGGGAGGACGAGCAGTACTTC
TRBJ2-1 | TRBV27 | 13 | TRBD2 | . | CASRLAGVNEQFF | TGTGCCAGCAGACTAGCGGGAGTTAATGAGCAGTTCTTC
TRBJ1-2 | TRBV7-3 | 15 | . | . | CASSGSRLLNYGYTF | TGTGCCAGCAGCGGGAGCAGGCTACTTAACTATGGCTACACCTTC
TRBJ1-1 | TRBV9 | 17 | . | . | CASSPKGQGYSNTEAFF | TGTGCCAGCAGCCCTAAGGGGCAGGGCTATTCGAACACTGAAGCTTTCTTT
TRBJ1-1 | TRBV30 | 15 | . | . | CAWSVLRGGWTEAFF | TGTGCCTGGAGTGTACTACGGGGGGGATGGACTGAAGCTTTCTTT